The subject of this entry is one TCR beta chain. The sample is drawn from a study of immune evolution from preneoplasia to lung adenocarcinoma. Some clones are missing from TCRdb's copy, which holds only in-frame ones; the method was immunoSEQ multiplex PCR. The sample lists around 11,000 clones, about four fifths occurring once. The CDR3 is 14 amino acids. The germline CDR1 and CDR2 sequences are SGDLS and YYNGEE. Deletions cut 4 bases from V and 4 bases from J, with 14 bases between. The rearrangement uses TRBV9 and TRBJ2-5; D is perhaps TRBD2 (6 bases). The origin of this receptor is a person aged 65 to 85 with lung adenocarcinoma. Sequencing used FFPE minimally invasive lung adenocarcinoma tissue. CDR3 loop: CASSTDRELETQYF. The CDR3 region has the DNA TGTGCCAGCAGCACGGACCGGGAGCTAGAGACCCAGTACTTC.